This T cell receptor (beta chain) appears in the sequencing data of a study of blood T cell repertoires in COVID-19. This CDR3 contains 13 residues. Germline assignment: CDR1 LNHNV and CDR2 YYDKDF (reference sequence). V shed 10 bases and J 2 bases; nucleotides not matched to a gene: 6. Clinical history reported by participants formed the basis on which cohorts were assigned. Study processing details: The assay estimated nucleated cells by amplifying reference gene primers. Measured with immunoSEQ multiplex PCR; TCRdb has only the in-frame clones, and not every one. V, J and clone size derive from that table, while D and trimming were established from the DNA sequence. The data show about 280,000 clones, less than 95% seen once.

The sequence came from a man in his forties or fifties who had been exposed to COVID-19. Material for sequencing was PBMCs or T cells enriched from blood (not recorded which). The chain carries TRBV15 and TRBJ1-1; the match to TRBD1 covers 8 bases. CDR3 in DNA: TGTGCCAGCGAGGGACAGGCTAACACTGAAGCTTTCTTT. Protein product: CASEGQANTEAFF. The variable domain in full, with the rest retrieved from reference TRBV15 and TRBJ1-1, is DAMVIQNPRYQVTQFGKPVTLSCSQTLNHNVMYWYQQKSSQAPKLLFHYYDKDFNNEADTPDNFQSRRPNTSFCFLDIRSPGLGDTAMYLCASEGQANTEAFFGQGTRLTVV.